A single sample gave rise to the 12 T cell receptor beta chains below, sequenced in a study of T cell responses to AZD1222 COVID-19 vaccine. Measured with immunoSEQ multiplex PCR; TCRdb has only the in-frame clones, and not every one. Here the sample spans around 140,000 clones, roughly 93% being singletons. Sequencing used peripheral blood, obtained 28 days after the second AZD1222 dose. Receptors originate from an adult who received the AZD1222 COVID-19 vaccine.

The chain uses TRBV7-6 and TRBJ1-4; D is uncertain. There are 15 residues in the CDR3. Germline V lookup: CDR1 SGHVS, CDR2 FNYEAQ. Trimming left V 3 bases short and J 8 bases short, with 16 bases between. CDR3 coding DNA: TGTGCCAGCAGCTTTACGGCGGGAGGGAAAGAAAAACTGTTTTTT. It translates to CASSFTAGGKEKLFF.

The gene calls are TRBV28 and TRBJ2-7; tentatively, D is TRBD1 (6 bases). Trimming took off 3 bases at V and 3 bases at J, with 9 bases between the two ends. Germline assignment: CDR1 MDHEN and CDR2 SYDVKM. The CDR3 is 13 residues long. The CDR3 DNA follows: TGTGCCAGCAGTTTGGGGGCGGTCTACGAGCAGTACTTC. Translating it yields CASSLGAVYEQYF.

The chain has TRBV5-1 and TRBJ1-2, with D possibly TRBD1 on 5 matching bases. CDR1 is SGHRS and CDR2 is YFSETQ in the germline V gene. The V gene lost 0 bases and the J gene lost 4 bases, with 13 bases spanning the gap. This CDR3 contains 15 residues. As DNA, the CDR3 is TGCGCCAGCAGCTTGGGCAGGGAGGAGGGCTATGGCTACACCTTC. It yields the protein CASSLGREEGYGYTF.

The V and J genes are TRBV6-2 or TRBV6-3 and TRBJ2-7; TRBD1 is a possible D gene (6 bases). Trimming pared 3 bases from V and 9 bases from J, leaving 18 bases between. From germline, CDR1 is MNHEY and CDR2 SVGEGT. CDR3 length: 14 amino acids. The CDR3 nucleotides are TGTGCCAGCAGTTATGCCCAGGGGCTACGTTGGCAGTACTTC. Translated, it gives CASSYAQGLRWQYF.

The chain couples TRBV28 to TRBJ1-2, with 9 bases that match TRBD1. CDR3 length equals 13 residues. Trimming at V came to 8 bases and at J to 7 bases, leaving 8 bases not matched to a gene. Per germline, CDR1 MDHEN and CDR2 SYDVKM. The CDR3 region is CASCKGQGLGYTF. The CDR3 DNA reads as TGTGCCAGCTGCAAGGGACAGGGTCTTGGCTACACCTTC.

This chain connects TRBV15 to TRBJ2-7, with a weak D call TRBD2 (6 bases). This CDR3 comprises 14 residues. V shed 0 bases and J shed 1 base, with 7 bases lying between them. The germline gives CDR1 LNHNV, CDR2 YYDKDF (reference sequence). The CDR3 region is CATSREGGSYEQYF. CDR3 in DNA: TGTGCCACCAGCAGAGAAGGAGGGTCCTACGAGCAGTACTTC.

The J gene is TRBJ1-4, the V gene TRBV20-1; D is undetermined. Trimming cost V 3 bases and J 6 bases, with 8 bases left between them. CDR1 is DFQATT, CDR2 SNEGSKA, per germline (reference sequence). This CDR3 comprises 12 residues. CDR3 residues: CSASGEDEKLFF. For the CDR3, the DNA is TGCAGTGCTAGTGGGGAGGATGAAAAACTGTTTTTT.

The chain couples TRBV19 to TRBJ2-7; D unclear. CDR1 and CDR2 from the germline V gene are LNHDA and SQIVND (reference sequence). V was cut by 0 bases and J by 5 bases, with 5 bases left in between. CDR3 size: 12 residues. The CDR3 protein is CASSIDGHEQYF. The CDR3, as DNA: TGTGCCAGTAGTATAGATGGCCACGAGCAGTACTTC.

The CDR3 sequence: CASRIRHSGNTIYF. CDR3 nucleotides: TGTGCCAGTAGGATCCGGCACTCTGGAAACACCATATATTTT. V usage is TRBV19 and J usage is TRBJ1-3; D is unclear. The CDR3 consists of 14 residues. V lost 6 bases to trimming and J lost 0 bases, with 9 bases between them. CDR1 LNHDA and CDR2 SQIVND come from the germline V gene (reference sequence).

The chain carries TRBV11-2 and TRBJ2-7; 8 nucleotides line up with TRBD1. The V segment lost 2 bases and the J segment 3 bases; nucleotides outside the gene matches: 9. The CDR3 covers 16 residues. Germline CDR1 reads SGHAT; CDR2 reads FQNNGV. In DNA form, the CDR3 reads TGTGCCAGCAGCTTATACAGGACAGGGCCTAACTACGAGCAGTACTTC. Protein: CASSLYRTGPNYEQYF.

The chain employs TRBV9 and TRBJ1-2, with a weak D call TRBD1 (5 bases). Germline assignment: CDR1 SGDLS and CDR2 YYNGEE. The CDR3 sequence is 17 residues long. V was trimmed by 4 bases and J by 0 bases, leaving 19 bases between them. The CDR3 DNA reads as TGTGCCAGCAGCCAACTTGGGAGGGGATTAGCTAACTATGGCTACACCTTC. Translation: CASSQLGRGLANYGYTF.

In this sample, this clone turned up once. This chain uses TRBV30 with TRBJ2-1; D uncertain. Germline V gene sequence: CDR1 GTSNPN, CDR2 SVGIG (reference sequence). V was clipped by 3 bases and J by 3 bases, with 12 bases between them. This CDR3 comprises 14 residues. CDR3 DNA: TGTGCCTGGAGGTCCGGGCAGAGCTACAATGAGCAGTTCTTC. Its protein is CAWRSGQSYNEQFF.